This T cell receptor beta chain was sequenced for a study of blood T cell repertoires in COVID-19 (dated by TCRdb to about 2020). General notes on the study: Samples covering the acute and convalescent phases of COVID-19 were provided by collaborators in the United States, Italy and Spain. The material from the prospective study consisted of cDNA or gDNA derived from T cells, B-cell-depleted T cells, or PBMCs. The dataset comprised deeply sampled blood TCRbeta repertoires from subjects exposed to, actively infected with, or recovered from COVID-19. The repertoires were made available in a free public database intended to serve as a resource for research on the immune response to SARS-CoV-2. The samples were drawn from two sources: the first 160 participants of the ongoing ImmuneRACE study, and 1,000 to 1,500 subjects contributed by 6 global collaborators. A de-identified subject ID, COVID-19 status, age in years and sex were almost always included in the sample metadata. Where available, HLA class I and class II types were obtained from metadata supplied by the sample provider rather than from assay-based typing. Here is what the overall study found, with its caveats: Clinical and demographic metadata were provided uncurated, with the amount varying by source and participant.

A remark on this clone: It has no known antigen specificity. One base away there is no much larger clone; base qualities are not given.

TCRbeta CDR3 regions were amplified from genomic DNA by means of the immunoSEQ Assay, a bias-controlled multiplex PCR. The original pipeline was this. Nucleated cell counts per sample were estimated from amplification of reference gene primers within the assay. To quantify the absolute abundance of each unique TCRbeta CDR3 rearrangement, sequence reads were collapsed and filtered. For each sample, productive Simpson clonality was calculated as the square root of Simpson's diversity index across productive rearrangements. In its TCRdb copy, this immuneACCESS table keeps in-frame sequences only and misses some clones. Where compared with another copy, unresolved V genes explain less than half of these, and the others have no known cause. V and J calls and clone size are as listed in that table; D and trimming were resolved from the DNA. This sample holds about 110,000 clones; 80% to 90% were observed only once. 7% to 9% of the sample is taken by the ten largest.

Whole blood was collected in K2EDTA tubes by collaborating institutions according to the institutions' own protocols. For TCRbeta analysis, collaborator samples were shipped as frozen whole blood, as isolated PBMCs, or as DNA extracted from either sample type. This receptor was identified in an elderly woman with active or convalescent COVID-19. The sequenced sample consisted of peripheral blood.

The DNA sequence is given as TGTGCCAGCAGCGTAGTTCCCGACACCGGGGAGCTGTTTTTT. This codes for CASSVVPDTGELFF. The V and J segments used are TRBV9 and TRBJ2-2; the D gene identity is not certain. The germline V gene gives CDR1 as SGDLS and CDR2 as YYNGEE. From cysteine to phenylalanine, the CDR3 is 14 amino acids long. The entry retains the CDR3 DNA only, 42 bases that are in frame from base 1. V is reduced by 0 bases and J by 3 bases, leaving a spacing of 6 bases between them.